A selection of T cell receptor beta chains follows, all from one sample in a study of T cell repertoires in cytomegalovirus infection. TCRdb fed the reads into MiXCR, producing one record per CDR3 protein. The sample contains around 110,000 distinct CDR3 sequences, 10% of which appear only once. These TCRs are of unknown antigen specificity. Source material: PBMCs, sequenced either directly or after in vitro stimulation (not recorded which). The receptors originated from a human donor in good health (CMV status not recorded). Some clones in this sample may be carry-over from other donors' samples. The CDR3 runs from the conserved cysteine through the conserved F or W. The D gene is left open where the match is weak. Only some rows state a clone size, as once, few, many or a class for expanded clones.

15 TRBJ2-1 TRBD2 TRBV18 - TGTGCCAGCTCCTCAAGACTAGCACCTGACAATGAGCAGTTCTTC CASSSRLAPDNEQFF
14 TRBJ2-1 TRBD1 TRBV12-3/TRBV12-4 - TGTGCCAGCAGCAGCCGGGACAGGGGGCTTGAGCAGTTCTTC CASSSRDRGLEQFF
14 TRBJ2-7 TRBD2 TRBV7-8 many TGTGCCAGCAGCCTGAGCGGGATTACCTACGAGCAGTACTTC CASSLSGITYEQYF
14 TRBJ2-5 - TRBV5-4 - TGTGCCAGCAGCTCCGAGGGGGAACAAGAGACCCAGTACTTC CASSSEGEQETQYF
18 TRBJ2-3 TRBD2 TRBV6-5 - TGTGCCAGCAGTCAACGACTAGCGGGAGAAGTTGGCACAGATACGCAGTATTTT CASSQRLAGEVGTDTQYF
14 TRBJ1-1 - TRBV7-2 few TGTGCCAGCAGCTTAGGGCCCACGCTCACTGAAGCTTTCTTT CASSLGPTLTEAFF
17 TRBJ1-2 - TRBV28 - TGTGCCAGCAGTTCATACAGGGTGGGGGCGGTGGACTATGGCTACACCTTC CASSSYRVGAVDYGYTF
18 TRBJ2-1 - TRBV4-3 many TGCGCCAGCAGCCAAGACGGTCCTAGCGTTTCATCCGGGAATGAGCAGTTCTTC CASSQDGPSVSSGNEQFF
14 TRBJ2-2 - TRBV7-2 many TGTGCCAGCAGCTTAGCTGGGGGCACCGGGGAGCTGTTTTTT CASSLAGGTGELFF
16 TRBJ1-6 - TRBV4-1 few TGCGCCAGCAGCCAAGGCAGCGCAGGATCTAATTCACCCCTCCACTTT CASSQGSAGSNSPLHF
15 TRBJ1-3 - TRBV7-2 many TGTGCCAGCGGTTGGGATGGGGGGCCTGGAAACACCATATATTTT CASGWDGGPGNTIYF
13 TRBJ2-5 - TRBV7-2 once TGTGCCAGCAGCTCAGGTTTCCAAGAGACCCAGTACTTC CASSSGFQETQYF
15 TRBJ2-3 TRBD2 TRBV20-1 - TGCAGTGCTAGAGAATTAGCGGGACGCACAGATACGCAGTATTTT CSARELAGRTDTQYF
17 TRBJ2-2 TRBD2 TRBV2 many TGTGCCAGCAGTGAACGGGCGTTAGCGGGAGGAGCCGGGGAGCTGTTTTTT CASSERALAGGAGELFF
13 TRBJ2-3 TRBD2 TRBV2 - TGTGCCAGCGACGGAGCGGGATCGGATACGCAGTATTTT CASDGAGSDTQYF
20 TRBJ1-2 TRBD1 TRBV6-5 - TGTGCCAGCAGAGGTGTAAGACAGGGAGCCCTAGGGTCCTCTAACTATGGCTACACCTTC CASRGVRQGALGSSNYGYTF
17 TRBJ2-3 TRBD2 TRBV10-3 many TGTGCCATCAGTGCTGGGACTAGCGGGATCGGCACAGATACGCAGTATTTT CAISAGTSGIGTDTQYF
14 TRBJ1-1 TRBD1 TRBV27 - TGTGCCAGCAGTCTACAGGGGTATGGCACTGAAGCTTTCTTT CASSLQGYGTEAFF
14 TRBJ1-2 TRBD1 TRBV28 many TGTGCCAGCAGGCTGGGACAGCGAATCTATGGCTACACCTTC CASRLGQRIYGYTF
12 TRBJ1-6 TRBD1 TRBV20-1 many TGCAGTGCAGGGACAGGGGCCTCACCCCTCCACTTT CSAGTGASPLHF
13 TRBJ1-4 - TRBV7-2 many TGTGCCAGCAGCATAATGTTTAATGAAAAACTGTTTTTT CASSIMFNEKLFF
13 TRBJ1-1 - TRBV7-6 - TGTGCCAGCAGCTTTGGGGGGGACACTGAAGCTTTCTTT CASSFGGDTEAFF
14 TRBJ2-2 - TRBV12-3/TRBV12-4 few TGTGCCAGCTCCTGGGGATTGAACACCGGGGAGCTGTTTTTT CASSWGLNTGELFF
16 TRBJ2-1 - TRBV5-1 - TGCGCCAGCAGCCCTCCTGTTGGGCAGACATACAATGAGCAGTTCTTC CASSPPVGQTYNEQFF
16 TRBJ2-5 TRBD1 TRBV5-4 many TGTGCCAGCAGCTTGGGGGACAGGGGTTATCAAGAGACCCAGTACTTC CASSLGDRGYQETQYF
16 TRBJ2-1 - TRBV6-4 many TGTGCCAGCAGTGAGCAGCGAGGACACCTCTACAATGAGCAGTTCTTC CASSEQRGHLYNEQFF
14 TRBJ2-2 TRBD1 TRBV7-4 few TGTGCCAGCAGCAAACAGGGGAAGGACGGGGAGCTGTTTTTT CASSKQGKDGELFF
18 TRBJ2-4 TRBD2 TRBV4-1 few TGCGCCAGCAGCCCCGGACTAGCGGGAGGTTCGGCCAAAAACATTCAGTACTTC CASSPGLAGGSAKNIQYF
17 TRBJ2-5 TRBD1 TRBV11-2 many TGTGCCAGCAGCGTCAGGACAGGGGGGTTTGTTCGGGAGACCCAGTACTTC CASSVRTGGFVRETQYF